Listed here are 14 T cell receptor beta chains from one sample, sequenced in a study of shared clonotypes between healthy human individuals. The data were produced by immunoSEQ multiplex PCR, yet TCRdb's version contains in-frame clones alone and is incomplete. The data contain about 490,000 clones, around 80% of them singletons. Sequenced input: PBMCs. These receptors were taken from a woman between 40 and 50 years old in good health. Some clones in this sample may be carry-over from other donors' samples.

CDR3 sequence (DNA): TGTGCCAGCAGCTTCGACAGGGGTTTAACTGAAGCTTTCTTT. As protein: CASSFDRGLTEAFF. V is TRBV7-2 and J is TRBJ1-1; 8 bases match TRBD1. J was trimmed by 5 bases and V by 3 bases; bases with no gene match: 5. This CDR3 has 14 amino acids. Per the germline V gene, CDR1 is SGHTA and CDR2 is FQGNSA.

The chain employs TRBV28 and TRBJ2-1, with D uncertain. Trimming pared 5 bases from V and 4 bases from J, leaving 12 bases between. CDR3 size: 14 residues. Germline V gene data show CDR1 as MDHEN and CDR2 as SYDVKM. CDR3 nucleotide sequence: TGTGCCAGCAGTGAGGATGGACCATACAATGAGCAGTTCTTC. Amino acid sequence: CASSEDGPYNEQFF. Supplemented by reference TRBV28 and TRBJ2-1, the full variable domain reads DVKVTQSSRYLVKRTGEKVFLECVQDMDHENMFWYRQDPGLGLRLIYFSYDVKMKEKGDIPEGYSVSREKKERFSLILESASTNQTSMYLCASSEDGPYNEQFFGPGTRLTVL.

The chain uses TRBV5-1 and TRBJ1-1; D is ambiguous. Trimming shortened V by 5 bases and J by 2 bases, and 10 bases separated the two germline ends. Germline V CDR1 and CDR2: SGHRS, YFSETQ. The CDR3 totals 13 residues. The CDR3 is CASSRQDNTEAFF. The DNA of the CDR3 is TGCGCCAGCAGTAGGCAGGACAACACTGAAGCTTTCTTT.

The gene calls are TRBV28 and TRBJ2-2, with 10 positions matching TRBD1. Trimming cost V 4 bases and J 5 bases; bases outside gene matches: 7. Germline loops: CDR1 MDHEN, CDR2 SYDVKM. CDR3 size: 16 residues. The DNA for the CDR3 is TGTGCCAGCAGTTCCGACAGGGGGCGCGTTACCGGGGAGCTGTTTTTT. Protein product: CASSSDRGRVTGELFF. The full variable domain, with the rest looked up from reference TRBV28 and TRBJ2-2, is DVKVTQSSRYLVKRTGEKVFLECVQDMDHENMFWYRQDPGLGLRLIYFSYDVKMKEKGDIPEGYSVSREKKERFSLILESASTNQTSMYLCASSSDRGRVTGELFFGEGSRLTVL.

This chain joins TRBV28 and TRBJ1-1; D might be TRBD1 (6 bases). CDR1 is MDHEN, CDR2 SYDVKM, per germline. The CDR3 sequence is 16 residues long. The V and J ends lost 0 bases and 4 bases respectively, with 15 bases between them. The CDR3 loop is CASSLWGGQSVTEAFF. CDR3 coding DNA: TGTGCCAGCAGTTTATGGGGCGGACAGTCGGTCACTGAAGCTTTCTTT.

There are a few counts of this clone. The chain links TRBV5-6 to TRBJ1-2; D is ambiguous. V was shortened by 2 bases and J by 5 bases, with 13 bases between the two germline ends. Germline V gives CDR1 SGHDT, CDR2 YYEEEE. This CDR3 spans 14 amino acids. CDR3 coding DNA: TGTGCCAGCAGCTTTTTTGACTTCGAGTATGGCTACACCTTC. Its protein product is CASSFFDFEYGYTF.

The chain recombines TRBV11-2 with TRBJ2-7; 7 positions match TRBD2. The V gene end was trimmed by 5 bases and the J gene end by 4 bases; junction bases not matched to a gene: 14. The CDR3 is 16 residues long. Germline V gene sequence: CDR1 SGHAT, CDR2 FQNNGV. CDR3 amino acids: CASSRSPLALGYEQYF. The CDR3 DNA reads as TGTGCCAGCAGCCGCTCGCCACTAGCGCTAGGTTACGAGCAGTACTTC.

Note on this clone: A read error likely explains this, since a far larger clone differs by one base. Other DNA variants within this sample encode the same CDR3. The chain carries TRBV5-6 and TRBJ2-7; D is ambiguous. The CDR3 loop spans 12 amino acids. Looked up from germline, CDR1 is SGHDT and CDR2 is YYEEEE. The ends were cut back, 4 bases at V and 2 bases at J, with 7 bases in the middle. CDR3 amino acids: CASSTSTYEQYF. CDR3 nucleotide sequence: TGTGCCAGCAGCACTTCTACCTACGAGCAGTACTTC.

On this clone itself: A read error may produce the germline difference seen at one junction end. This chain joins TRBV7-6 and TRBJ2-5; D is undetermined. The CDR3 totals 11 residues. CDR1 and CDR2 (germline): SGHVS, FNYEAQ. Here the CDR3 reads CASSQEEAQYF. In DNA form, the CDR3 reads TGTGCCAGCAGTCAAGAAGAGGCCCAGTACTTC.

Comments on this clone: This likely reflects a read error, since a far larger clone is one base away. In the same sample, other DNA sequences code for this CDR3. The chain has TRBV6-5 and TRBJ1-6; weak D call: TRBD1 (5 bases). The CDR3 runs 16 residues. The germline V gene encodes CDR1 MNHEY and CDR2 SVGAGI. The DNA for the CDR3 is TGTGCCAGCAGTTACGGGGGTGGGATCCATAACTCACCCCTCCACTTT. This translates into CASSYGGGIHNSPLHF.

This clone was counted a few times. The rearrangement uses TRBV29-1 and TRBJ2-3; D is tentatively TRBD1 or TRBD2 (5 bases each). Trimming shortened V by 6 bases and J by 2 bases, and 15 bases separated the two germline ends. The CDR3 loop spans 14 amino acids. Per germline, CDR1 SQVTM and CDR2 ANQGSEA. The CDR3 DNA reads TGCAGCGTGGCCCGGGACCTAAACACAGATACGCAGTATTTT. As protein: CSVARDLNTDTQYF.

This clone has just one count. This sequence joins TRBV5-1 and TRBJ2-1, with D possibly being TRBD1 (6 bases). Trimming left V 0 bases short and J 3 bases short, with 19 bases between. The CDR3 loop spans 18 amino acids. Per the germline V gene, CDR1 is SGHRS and CDR2 is YFSETQ. CDR3 region: CASSLGQAPQLIYNEQFF. The CDR3 nucleotides are TGCGCCAGCAGCTTGGGACAGGCCCCCCAACTAATCTACAATGAGCAGTTCTTC.

V gene TRBV19 combines with J gene TRBJ1-4; D is uncertain. The CDR3 length is 12 residues. Germline lookup yields CDR1 LNHDA and CDR2 SQIVND (reference sequence). The ends were cut back, 1 base at V and 13 bases at J, with 10 bases in the middle. The CDR3 nucleotides read TGTGCCAGTAGTATAGGACGGGCTAGACTGTTTTTT. This sequence encodes CASSIGRARLFF.

This chain connects TRBV2 to TRBJ1-5; D is unresolved. Germline CDR1 is SNHLY and CDR2 is FYNNEI. This CDR3 has 14 amino acids. The V end lost 8 bases, the J end lost 5 bases, and 16 bases lay between the germline ends. The CDR3 DNA follows: TGTGCCAGCTCACCGGACGCCCCCCATCAGCCCCAGCATTTT. This gives the protein CASSPDAPHQPQHF.